This T cell receptor beta chain was identified during a study of blood T cells in healthy people across ages. Primed by a sample-barcoded 5' primer and a J-beta primer mix, a second PCR proceeded for roughly 7 to 11 cycles. TCRdb re-analysed the 5' RACE reads in MiXCR, keeping a single row per CDR3 protein. Of 1.6 million or so distinct CDR3 sequences in the sample, about 32% were seen once. Germline lookup yields CDR1 SGDLS and CDR2 YYNGEE. The CDR3 has 15 residues. V lost 3 bases to trimming and J lost 7 bases; unmatched junction nucleotides: 10. The chain links TRBV9 to TRBJ2-1; 7 bases map to TRBD1. The sequencing input was blood. The clonotype was recovered from a woman aged 25-40 years in good health. The CDR3 region is CASSGTGDLGNEQFF. CDR3 sequence (DNA): TGTGCCAGCAGCGGAACAGGGGATCTTGGGAATGAGCAGTTCTTC.